The rows below give T cell receptor beta chains drawn from one sample of a study of T cells in Graves' hyperthyroidism and ophthalmopathy. MiXCR, applied by TCRdb to the multiplex PCR reads, yields one record per CDR3 protein. The table includes about 300,000 distinct CDR3 sequences, 15% to 20% detected once. Sequencing used blood. Receptors originate from a man aged 50-60 years with Graves' ophthalmopathy. Each CDR3 is given with its conserved first and last residue. A D gene is named only where the DNA matches it firmly. A row's size may be missing; if present it is once, few, many or a size class.

d_gene	abundance	v_gene	j_gene	CDR3nt	CDR3aa
.	.	TRBV25-1	TRBJ1-4	TGTGCCAGCAGTGAATATGTCAGGTGGGGGGATAATGAAAAACTGTTTTTT	CASSEYVRWGDNEKLFF
.	many	TRBV11-3	TRBJ1-6	TGTGCCAGCAGCTTTGACAGGAATTCACCCCTCCACTTT	CASSFDRNSPLHF
TRBD1	.	TRBV4-1	TRBJ2-5	TGCGCCAGCAGCCACCACCCGGGACAGGGAGAGACCCAGTACTTC	CASSHHPGQGETQYF
.	many	TRBV6-2/TRBV6-3	TRBJ1-1	TGTGCCAGCAGTCCAGGGCTTGGGAACACTGAAGCTTTCTTT	CASSPGLGNTEAFF
TRBD2	.	TRBV2	TRBJ2-1	TGTGCCAGCAGTGGACTAGCGGGGATAAATGAGCAGTTCTTC	CASSGLAGINEQFF
.	.	TRBV18	TRBJ1-5	TGTGCCAGCTCACCCTCGTCAGGGGTTAACCAGCCCCAGCATTTT	CASSPSSGVNQPQHF
.	many	TRBV7-2	TRBJ1-1	TGTGCCAGCAGCTTAATGGAGGGAGTGACCACTGAAGCTTTCTTT	CASSLMEGVTTEAFF
.	few	TRBV5-1	TRBJ1-2	TGTGCCAGCAGCCAAGATGGGACCGTCTATGGCTACACCTTC	CASSQDGTVYGYTF
TRBD2	few	TRBV7-2	TRBJ2-1	TGTGCCAGCAGCTTACGGGCTAGCGGGAGAAATGAGCAGTTCTTC	CASSLRASGRNEQFF
.	few	TRBV28	TRBJ1-5	TGTGCCAGCAGTTTGGCCTTAGGGTCGGATCAGCCCCAGCATTTT	CASSLALGSDQPQHF
TRBD1	few	TRBV9	TRBJ2-5	TGTGCCAGCAGCGAGGGGACAGTCCAAGAGACCCAGTACTTC	CASSEGTVQETQYF
.	many	TRBV28	TRBJ1-5	TGTGCCAGCAGTTTGCATCGGAGCAATCAGCCCCAGCATTTT	CASSLHRSNQPQHF
TRBD2	.	TRBV28	TRBJ2-3	TGTGCCAGCAGTAAAGCTAGCGGGAGGGCCCGAGATACGCAGTATTTT	CASSKASGRARDTQYF
TRBD1	many	TRBV11-2	TRBJ2-7	TGTGCCAGCAGTGCCAACAGGGGGACGGGATACGAGCAGTACTTC	CASSANRGTGYEQYF
TRBD2	.	TRBV4-1	TRBJ2-7	TGCGCCAGCAGCCAAGCCGGGACTAGCGGGAGGTCTTACGAGCAGTACTTC	CASSQAGTSGRSYEQYF
.	.	TRBV28	TRBJ1-2	TGTGCCAGCAGTCCGGGGGCGATTTGGGGCTACACCTTC	CASSPGAIWGYTF
.	few	TRBV5-4	TRBJ2-7	TGTGCCAGCAGCTCGGACTATTACGAGCAGTACTTC	CASSSDYYEQYF
TRBD1	many	TRBV5-1	TRBJ1-2	TGCGCCAGCAGCTCCTCGGACAGGGGGATTGGCTACACCTTC	CASSSSDRGIGYTF
TRBD1	.	TRBV6-6	TRBJ1-6	TGTGCCAGCAGTTACTCGGGGACAGGGATCGGATCCTATAATTCACCCCTCCACTTT	CASSYSGTGIGSYNSPLHF
TRBD2	.	TRBV9	TRBJ2-2	TGTGCCAGCAGCGTAGGTGTAGGGAGGGACGGGGAGCTGTTTTTT	CASSVGVGRDGELFF
.	few	TRBV4-1	TRBJ1-2	TGCGCCAGCAGCCAAGAAGCCTCCAAGAACTATGGCTACACCTTC	CASSQEASKNYGYTF
.	.	TRBV7-9	TRBJ2-3	TGTGCCAGCAGCTTGCCCAACCCCTCGGGTACGCAGTATTTT	CASSLPNPSGTQYF
TRBD2	.	TRBV19	TRBJ2-1	TGTGCCAGCAAACCGGGACTAGCGGGAGGAGGGGGTGAGCAGTTCTTC	CASKPGLAGGGGEQFF
.	.	TRBV27	TRBJ1-4	TGTGCCAGCAGTTTAGGAGGGTACCTTGGTGAAAAACTGTTTTTT	CASSLGGYLGEKLFF
TRBD1	many	TRBV20-1	TRBJ1-6	TGCAGTGCTAGAAGCCAGGGGGCCTTCTCCTATAATTCACCCCTCCACTTT	CSARSQGAFSYNSPLHF
.	.	TRBV20-1	TRBJ1-3	TGCAGTGCTGAGCGGGACGGGCTCTCTGGAAACACCATATATTTT	CSAERDGLSGNTIYF
.	many	TRBV20-1	TRBJ2-7	TGCAGTGCTAGAGCCCCTGGTAGCGGTACCTACGAGCAGTACTTC	CSARAPGSGTYEQYF
TRBD1	few	TRBV4-1	TRBJ2-1	TGCGCCAGCAGCGGTCACCGGGACAGGGGGATCAATGAGCAGTTCTTC	CASSGHRDRGINEQFF
.	once	TRBV30	TRBJ2-5	TGTGCCTGGACCGAACACTGGCGAAGAGAGACCCAGTACTTC	CAWTEHWRRETQYF
TRBD1	many	TRBV28	TRBJ2-5	TGTGCCAGCAGTTCCGCCTTGGGACAGCTCCAAGAGACCCAGTACTTC	CASSSALGQLQETQYF
TRBD1	.	TRBV11-2	TRBJ2-3	TGTGCCAGCAGCACAGGACAGGGGGCGCCCGGTACGCAGTATTTT	CASSTGQGAPGTQYF
.	.	TRBV2	TRBJ1-1	TGTGCCAGCAGCGCCCAGGGCAGGGGCCAGAACACTGAAGCTTTCTTT	CASSAQGRGQNTEAFF
TRBD2	.	TRBV28	TRBJ2-3	TGTGCCAGCAGTTTAGTTGTAGCGGGACACCCAGATACGCAGTATTTT	CASSLVVAGHPDTQYF
.	many	TRBV11-2	TRBJ1-1	TGTGCCAGCAGGCAAGGCACTGAAGCTTTCTTT	CASRQGTEAFF
.	.	TRBV6-5	TRBJ1-2	TGTGCCAGCAGTTACCGGGGTCAGGGGAGAGGCTACACCTTC	CASSYRGQGRGYTF
.	few	TRBV10-2	TRBJ1-2	TGCGCCAGCAGTTACTCGTCCGGAGACTATGGCTACACCTTC	CASSYSSGDYGYTF
TRBD1	many	TRBV2	TRBJ1-2	TGTGCCAGCAGGGGACAGCACACCACCAGCTATGGCTACACCTTC	CASRGQHTTSYGYTF
.	many	TRBV2	TRBJ2-1	TGTGCCAGCAGTGTAAGGAGTTACAATGAGCAGTTCTTC	CASSVRSYNEQFF
TRBD2	.	TRBV11-2	TRBJ2-7	TGCGCCAGCACCACATCCATCCAGCGGGGGGGCGAGCAGTACTTC	CASTTSIQRGGEQYF
TRBD2	few	TRBV7-9	TRBJ2-1	TGTGCCAGCAGCTTAGAAGGATGGACTAGCGGGGACCGGCGGTTCTTC	CASSLEGWTSGDRRFF